A single T cell receptor beta chain is shown here with its context. The source of the sample is a study of OX40 agonist ivuxolimab in advanced cancers. The CDR3 contains 17 residues. The V and J ends lost 0 bases and 6 bases, in that order; junction bases with no gene match: 8. Germline V gene sequence: CDR1 SGHDN, CDR2 FVKESK. Sequencing used immunoSEQ multiplex PCR; TCRdb keeps in-frame clones, though not all of them. The table lists approximately 84,000 clones, more than 75% of them singletons. The sequence derives from an adult with an advanced solid tumor such as melanoma, head and neck, liver or kidney cancer. The genes are TRBV14 and TRBJ2-1, with 10 bases identical to TRBD1. The sample consisted of CD4+ or CD8+ T cells sorted from blood, taken in a trial of the OX40 agonist ivuxolimab. The chain's CDR3 is CASSQDRGTGVFNEQFF. The CDR3 DNA follows: TGTGCCAGCAGCCAAGATAGAGGGACAGGGGTTTTCAATGAGCAGTTCTTC.